This T cell receptor (beta chain) was captured in a study of CXCR3-negative and CXCR3-positive naive CD8 T cells. For the study at large: Summed over all libraries, TRB reads came to roughly 140 million, with about 1.5 +/- 0.3 million per library.

UMI-labeled 5' RACE TRB cDNA libraries were prepared from the cells. TCRdb reanalyzed the 5' RACE reads, giving one entry per CDR3 protein sequence and no DNA. The sample table sets out approximately 62,000 distinct CDR3 sequences. Germline CDR1 is SGHDT and CDR2 is YYEEEE. The CDR3 is 11 residues long. The study, taken as a whole, reports: Relative to memory CD8+ cells, whose diversity was much lower, both naive subsets had comparably high diversity. The level of CXCR3 expression partially decreased after cryopreservation; the majority of assays used fresh PBMCs. TRBV-TRBJ usage matched between naive CXCR3-negative and CXCR3-positive cells but not between memory cells.

As to this clonotype: Antigen unknown.

This clonotype was obtained from a human donor in good health. Some clones in this sample may be carry-over from other donors' samples. Sequencing used naive CXCR3- CD8+ T cells from blood. Documented subset: CD45RO-CCR7+CD27+CD95- naive CD8+ T cells lacking CXCR3 (TNR3-). The chain has TRBV5-6 and TRBJ2-7. CDR3 sequence reads: CASSSMIEQYF.